The 28 T cell receptor beta chains below come from one sample, sequenced in a study of blood T cell repertoires in COVID-19. Data came from immunoSEQ multiplex PCR; TCRdb stores just in-frame clones and leaves some out. The repertoire holds about 46,000 clones, with about 89% as singletons. Sequenced input: peripheral blood. These receptors all stem from a man in his sixties with active or convalescent COVID-19.

This clone has only a few counts. CDR3 in amino acids: CATSRGQIMNTEAFF. The CDR3 bases are TGTGCCACCAGCAGAGGACAGATCATGAACACTGAAGCTTTCTTT. V usage is TRBV15 and J usage is TRBJ1-1, with D perhaps matching TRBD1 (5 bases). CDR1 is LNHNV and CDR2 is YYDKDF in the germline V gene (reference sequence). There are 15 residues in the CDR3. Between the trimmed V and J ends, which lost 1 base and 0 bases, there was a span of 9 bases.

This clone was recorded once. This chain links TRBV5-4 with TRBJ1-1, with 10 bases that match TRBD1. CDR3 length equals 15 residues. V was pared by 4 bases and J by 1 base, with 4 bases of the junction left unmatched. Germline CDR1 SGHNT, CDR2 YYREEE (reference sequence). The CDR3 loop is CASSRGDRGNTEAFF. The CDR3 DNA follows: TGTGCCAGCAGCAGGGGGGACAGGGGGAACACTGAAGCTTTCTTT.

The rearrangement links TRBV18 to TRBJ1-1; D may be TRBD1 (5 bases). The germline CDR1 and CDR2 sequences are KGHSH and LQKENI. CDR3 length: 16 residues. The germline V and J ends were trimmed by 5 bases and 4 bases, with 20 bases remaining between them. CDR3 sequence reads: CASSMNTGSSGTEAFF. CDR3 bases: TGTGCCAGCTCAATGAACACAGGCAGCTCGGGCACTGAAGCTTTCTTT.

The chain uses TRBV18 and TRBJ2-1, with D tentatively TRBD2 (5 bases). Trimming removed 3 bases at V and 4 bases at J, with 10 bases between. The CDR3 sequence is 14 residues long. Per germline, CDR1 KGHSH and CDR2 LQKENI. The CDR3 spells CASSPQTRYNEQFF. CDR3 nucleotide sequence: TGTGCCAGCTCACCGCAAACTAGGTACAATGAGCAGTTCTTC.

The chain is built from TRBV5-6 and TRBJ2-7; weak D call: TRBD1 (5 bases). V lost 4 bases and J lost 5, with 19 bases in between. This CDR3 has 15 residues. Germline assignment: CDR1 SGHDT and CDR2 YYEEEE. The CDR3 bases are TGTGCCAGCAGCAGAACAGGCCCTGGATTTCACGAGCAGTACTTC. This gives the protein CASSRTGPGFHEQYF.

J is TRBJ1-6 and V is TRBV7-6, with 7 nucleotides matching TRBD1. Germline V lookup: CDR1 SGHVS, CDR2 FNYEAQ. The CDR3 contains 15 residues. V lost 2 bases to trimming and J lost 8 bases; unmatched junction nucleotides: 6. The CDR3 loop is CASSLRGGGDSPLHF. Here the CDR3 DNA reads TGTGCCAGCAGCTTACGTGGAGGGGGCGATTCACCCCTCCACTTT. Full variable domain (rest looked up from reference TRBV7-6 and TRBJ1-6): GAGVSQSPRYKVTKRGQDVALRCDPISGHVSLYWYRQALGQGPEFLTYFNYEAQQDKSGLPNDRFSAERPEGSISTLTIQRTEQRDSAMYRCASSLRGGGDSPLHFGNGTRLTVT.

V gene TRBV21-1 combines with J gene TRBJ1-2. TRBV21-1 is a pseudogene. The length of the CDR3 is 14 residues. The CDR3 region is CASSKGPPEDGYTF. Written as DNA, the CDR3 is TGTGCCAGCAGCAAAGGTCCACCCGAGGATGGCTACACCTTC.

The rearrangement uses TRBV2 and TRBJ2-7; TRBD2 agrees at 14 bases. Germline CDR1 is SNHLY and CDR2 is FYNNEI. J lost 6 bases, V lost 6 bases, and 4 bases had no gene match. The length of the CDR3 is 14 residues. CDR3 residues: CASRGTSGGGEQYF. The CDR3 coding sequence is TGTGCCAGCAGAGGGACTAGCGGGGGAGGCGAGCAGTACTTC.

This sequence joins TRBV5-1 and TRBJ1-1; 8 nucleotides align to TRBD1. CDR3 length: 17 residues. Looked up from germline, CDR1 is SGHRS and CDR2 is YFSETQ. With V trimmed by 4 bases and J by 0 bases, 11 bases remained unmatched. This CDR3 is CASSQTRDRHMNTEAFF. As DNA, the CDR3 is TGCGCCAGCAGCCAAACCCGGGACAGGCATATGAACACTGAAGCTTTCTTT.

The chain employs TRBV6-6 and TRBJ1-1, with TRBD1 matching over 7 bases. J gave up 1 base and V 6 bases, and 5 bases lay outside the gene matches. This CDR3 comprises 14 residues. From germline, CDR1 is MNHNY and CDR2 SVGAGI (reference sequence). CDR3 sequence: CASSSRQGNTEAFF. Here the CDR3 DNA reads TGTGCCAGCAGCTCACGACAGGGGAACACTGAAGCTTTCTTT.

The chain links TRBV6-5 to TRBJ1-1; D is ambiguous. CDR1 MNHEY and CDR2 SVGAGI come from the germline V gene. Trimming removed 8 bases at V and 0 bases at J, with 16 bases between. The CDR3 covers 15 residues. CDR3 protein: CASREGGKVNTEAFF. In nucleotides, the CDR3 is TGTGCCAGCCGGGAGGGAGGGAAGGTGAACACTGAAGCTTTCTTT.

The genes are TRBV30 and TRBJ1-6; D remains ambiguous. This CDR3 contains 14 residues. Trimming took off 4 bases at V and 0 bases at J, with 7 bases between the two ends. The germline V gene encodes CDR1 GTSNPN and CDR2 SVGIG (reference sequence). CDR3 sequence reads: CAWNAHSYNSPLHF. As DNA, the CDR3 is TGTGCCTGGAATGCGCACTCCTATAATTCACCCCTCCACTTT.

The chain recombines TRBV19 with TRBJ1-2; D ambiguous. V shed 10 bases and J shed 4 bases, with 16 bases lying between them. The germline V gene encodes CDR1 LNHDA and CDR2 SQIVND (reference sequence). The CDR3 length is 13 residues. The CDR3 region has the DNA TGTGCCACCCGCGGGAGGGTGGGCTATGGCTACACCTTC. Its translation is CATRGRVGYGYTF. The full variable domain, in which reference TRBV19 and TRBJ1-2 provide the parts outside the CDR3, is DGGITQSPKYLFRKEGQNVTLSCEQNLNHDAMYWYRQDPGQGLRLIYYSQIVNDFQKGDIAEGYSVSREKKESFPLTVTSAQKNPTAFYLCATRGRVGYGYTFGSGTRLTVV.

The table lists this clone with a count of one. V and J are TRBV28 and TRBJ1-2, with 7 bases that match TRBD1. CDR1 MDHEN and CDR2 SYDVKM come from the germline V gene. V shed 5 bases, J shed 8 bases, and the junction held 17 bases outside the gene matches. There are 16 residues in the CDR3. The CDR3 loop reads CASSELTGDSRLGYTF. CDR3 coding DNA: TGTGCCAGCAGTGAACTAACAGGGGATTCTAGGTTAGGCTACACCTTC.

This clone was picked up a small number of times. The chain carries TRBV18 and TRBJ2-3, with TRBD1 as a possible D gene (6 bases). Germline values: CDR1 KGHSH, CDR2 LQKENI. CDR3 length: 18 amino acids. V lost 8 bases and J lost 0, with 24 bases in between. The CDR3 bases are TGTGCCAGCACCCCAACGAGGGGGTTCCATACCAGCACAGATACGCAGTATTTT. It is translated as CASTPTRGFHTSTDTQYF.

The rearrangement uses TRBV7-7 and TRBJ2-5, with D possibly being TRBD2 (5 bases). V lost 2 bases, J lost 0 bases, and 22 bases lay in between. The germline V gene has CDR1 SSHAT and CDR2 FNYEAQ (reference sequence). The CDR3 consists of 19 residues. The chain's CDR3 is CASSLRPPLSGEYQETQYF. The CDR3, as DNA: TGTGCCAGCAGCTTACGGCCCCCGCTGTCCGGGGAGTACCAAGAGACCCAGTACTTC.

This sequence joins TRBV16 and TRBJ1-6; D remains unclear. V lost 2 bases to trimming and J lost 10 bases, with 18 bases between them. CDR1 is KGHSY, CDR2 FQNENV, per germline. There are 16 residues in the CDR3. CDR3 coding DNA: TGTGCCAGCAGCCAAGTCGGAGGGTTGGGTTCGTCACCCCTCCACTTT. Residues: CASSQVGGLGSSPLHF.

The rearrangement uses TRBV7-8 and TRBJ1-2; 8 nucleotides agree with TRBD1. The CDR3 contains 14 residues. CDR1 is SGHVS, CDR2 FQNEAQ, per germline. V lost 5 bases and J lost 0; bases outside the gene matches: 2. The CDR3: CASSDRGANYGYTF. CDR3 nucleotides: TGTGCCAGCAGCGACAGGGGAGCTAACTATGGCTACACCTTC. The whole variable domain, remainder taken from reference TRBV7-8 and TRBJ1-2, is GAGVSQSPRYKVAKRGQDVALRCDPISGHVSLFWYQQALGQGPEFLTYFQNEAQLDKSGLPSDRFFAERPEGSVSTLKIQRTQQEDSAVYLCASSDRGANYGYTFGSGTRLTVV.

The CDR3, as DNA: TGTGCCAGCAGCTTAGTAAAGACGGAGGCTTTCTTT. It codes for CASSLVKTEAFF. The chain combines TRBV11-2 with TRBJ1-1, with no clear D. This CDR3 is 12 amino acids long. Germline values: CDR1 SGHAT, CDR2 FQNNGV. V lost 1 base and J 11 bases, leaving 11 bases between the germline ends.

The CDR3 protein is CASSQNLGQGYEQYF. DNA for the CDR3: TGTGCCAGCAGCCAAAACCTCGGACAGGGCTACGAGCAGTACTTC. This chain links TRBV3-1 (or the pseudogene TRBV3-2) with TRBJ2-7; 8 positions match TRBD1. This CDR3 is 15 amino acids long. Germline values: CDR1 LGHDT, CDR2 YNNKEL (reference sequence). V lost 2 bases to trimming and J lost 3 bases; unmatched junction nucleotides: 6.

The chain is built from TRBV7-9 and TRBJ2-1; a weak D match, TRBD2 (6 bases). V was shortened by 2 bases and J by 7 bases, with 18 bases between the two germline ends. This CDR3 is built from 16 residues. Germline V gene sequence: CDR1 SEHNR, CDR2 FQNEAQ (reference sequence). The CDR3 is CASSLKINPGANEQFF. The CDR3 region has the DNA TGTGCCAGCAGCTTAAAGATAAATCCGGGAGCGAATGAGCAGTTCTTC.

The V and J genes are TRBV19 and TRBJ1-5; TRBD1 matches 9 bases. The CDR3 runs 19 residues. Germline CDR1 and CDR2: LNHDA and SQIVND (reference sequence). V lost 5 bases to trimming and J lost 7 bases; unmatched junction nucleotides: 21. For the CDR3, the DNA is TGTGCCAGTAGTCCTGCGCCGGGTGGGACAGGGTTGATGGGGCAGCCCCAGCATTTT. This encodes CASSPAPGGTGLMGQPQHF.

This chain connects TRBV7-2 to TRBJ2-3; TRBD2 matches 13 bases. The CDR3 contains 18 residues. Germline V gene sequence: CDR1 SGHTA, CDR2 FQGNSA. With 5 bases clipped from V and 0 bases from J, the junction kept 8 bases outside the gene matches. The CDR3 DNA reads TGTGCCAGCAGCCACGGACTAGCGGGGGTGCCTAGCACAGATACGCAGTATTTT. This codes for CASSHGLAGVPSTDTQYF.

The chain is built from TRBV3-1 (or the pseudogene TRBV3-2) and TRBJ1-2, with 8 positions matching TRBD1. CDR1 and CDR2 from the germline V gene are LGHDT and YNNKEL (reference sequence). This CDR3 has 15 amino acids. Trimming removed 4 bases from V and 7 bases from J; junction bases left unmatched: 11. CDR3 in DNA: TGTGCCAGCAGCCGGGTCGCAGGGGGCGCGACTGGCTACACCTTC. It encodes CASSRVAGGATGYTF.

This clone was seen a single time. The V and J genes are TRBV29-1 and TRBJ1-1; no firm D call. Germline V gene lookup returns CDR1 SQVTM and CDR2 ANQGSEA. V lost 3 bases, J lost 10 bases, and 12 bases lay in between. The CDR3 spans 11 residues. The CDR3 spells CSVDRGEGAFF. The CDR3 DNA reads TGCAGCGTTGACCGAGGTGAGGGAGCTTTCTTT.

The V call is TRBV6-6, the J call TRBJ2-7, with D hard to call. The CDR3 has 13 residues. Germline V gene data show CDR1 as MNHNY and CDR2 as SVGAGI (reference sequence). Trimming removed 0 bases at V and 3 bases at J, with 6 bases between. The chain's CDR3 is CASSYSGSYEQYF. The CDR3 nucleotides read TGTGCCAGCAGTTACTCGGGCAGCTACGAGCAGTACTTC.

This chain uses TRBV11-2 with TRBJ2-2; the match to TRBD2 covers 9 bases. CDR3 length: 16 amino acids. Germline assignment: CDR1 SGHAT and CDR2 FQNNGV. J lost 3 bases, V lost 4 bases, and 6 bases had no gene match. The CDR3 loop is CASSSPGGGDTGELFF. CDR3 coding DNA: TGTGCCAGCAGCTCTCCCGGCGGGGGGGACACCGGGGAGCTGTTTTTT.

The count of this clone is one. The chain joins TRBV3-1 (or the pseudogene TRBV3-2) to TRBJ2-5; 11 bases map to TRBD2. Germline-derived CDR1 and CDR2 are LGHDT and YNNKEL (reference sequence). This CDR3 spans 16 amino acids. J gave up 2 bases and V 3 bases, and 5 bases lay outside the gene matches. CDR3 DNA: TGTGCCAGCAGCCAGGGGACTAGCGGCCTACAAGAGACCCAGTACTTC. Its translation: CASSQGTSGLQETQYF.